This is a list of T cell receptor beta chains from one sample in a study of T cells in Graves' hyperthyroidism and ophthalmopathy. One entry per CDR3 protein, called by TCRdb with MiXCR from the multiplex PCR reads. This table holds over 500,000 distinct CDR3 sequences, around 15% found once. Sample: blood. The receptors here all came from a woman aged 40 to 55 with Graves' hyperthyroidism. Each CDR3 is given with its conserved first and last residue. A D gene is named only where the DNA matches it firmly. The size field is filled for only some rows; it gives once, few, many or a size class.

D: -
J: TRBJ2-3
V: TRBV2
size: many
CDR3: CASIRDHGTDTQYF
DNA: TGTGCCAGCATCCGGGACCACGGCACAGATACGCAGTATTTT

D: -
J: TRBJ2-7
V: TRBV6-2/TRBV6-3
size: many
CDR3: CASRLGRTEQYF
DNA: TGTGCCAGCAGACTAGGGAGGACCGAGCAGTACTTC

D: TRBD2
J: TRBJ2-1
V: TRBV3-1
size: many
CDR3: CASSQGLAGVGNEQFF
DNA: TGTGCCAGCAGCCAAGGACTAGCGGGAGTTGGGAATGAGCAGTTCTTC

D: TRBD1
J: TRBJ2-3
V: TRBV27
size: -
CDR3: CASTTTGGTDTQYF
DNA: TGTGCCAGCACCACGACAGGGGGCACAGATACGCAGTATTTT

D: TRBD2
J: TRBJ2-5
V: TRBV28
size: many
CDR3: CASSKLAGEAETQYF
DNA: TGTGCCAGCAGTAAACTAGCGGGAGAGGCTGAGACCCAGTACTTC

D: -
J: TRBJ2-3
V: TRBV3-1
size: few
CDR3: CASSSFGGSTDTQYF
DNA: TGTGCCAGCAGTTCTTTTGGCGGGAGCACAGATACGCAGTATTTT

D: -
J: TRBJ1-6
V: TRBV7-3
size: many
CDR3: CASSQAGNSPLHF
DNA: TGTGCCAGCAGCCAGGCAGGGAATTCACCCCTCCACTTT

D: -
J: TRBJ1-2
V: TRBV5-4
size: -
CDR3: CASSLVGGSYGYTF
DNA: TGTGCCAGCAGCTTGGTTGGAGGGAGCTATGGCTACACCTTC

D: TRBD1
J: TRBJ2-2
V: TRBV2
size: -
CDR3: CASSTGEYTGELFF
DNA: TGTGCCAGCAGTACAGGGGAGTACACCGGGGAGCTGTTTTTT

D: TRBD1
J: TRBJ2-7
V: TRBV5-6
size: many
CDR3: CASSFWQGAYEQYF
DNA: TGTGCCAGCAGCTTTTGGCAGGGGGCTTACGAGCAGTACTTC

D: TRBD2
J: TRBJ2-1
V: TRBV20-1
size: few
CDR3: CSAAGLAGLKSSYNEQFF
DNA: TGCAGTGCGGCGGGACTAGCAGGTCTAAAAAGCTCCTACAATGAGCAGTTCTTC

D: -
J: TRBJ1-3
V: TRBV9
size: -
CDR3: CASSPRGAYSGNTIYF
DNA: TGTGCCAGCAGCCCTCGCGGGGCTTACTCTGGAAACACCATATATTTT

D: -
J: TRBJ2-5
V: TRBV2
size: many
CDR3: CASSEASGEETQYF
DNA: TGTGCCAGCAGTGAAGCCTCAGGGGAAGAGACCCAGTACTTC

D: -
J: TRBJ2-1
V: TRBV12-3/TRBV12-4
size: many
CDR3: CASSLAGLYNEQFF
DNA: TGTGCCAGCAGTTTAGCGGGTTTATACAATGAGCAGTTCTTC

D: TRBD1
J: TRBJ2-7
V: TRBV2
size: many
CDR3: CASRDRGHEQYF
DNA: TGTGCCAGCCGCGACAGGGGGCACGAGCAGTACTTC

D: -
J: TRBJ2-3
V: TRBV5-6
size: -
CDR3: CASSLGWGSPDTQYF
DNA: TGTGCCAGCAGCCTCGGTTGGGGGAGCCCAGATACGCAGTATTTT

D: -
J: TRBJ2-7
V: TRBV5-1
size: many
CDR3: CASSLYNSYEQYF
DNA: TGCGCCAGCAGCTTGTACAACTCCTACGAGCAGTACTTC

D: TRBD2
J: TRBJ2-2
V: TRBV12-3/TRBV12-4
size: few
CDR3: CASSFAHWGLADSRNTGELFF
DNA: TGTGCCAGCAGTTTTGCTCATTGGGGACTAGCGGATTCTCGGAACACCGGGGAGCTGTTTTTT

D: -
J: TRBJ1-5
V: TRBV6-2/TRBV6-3
size: many
CDR3: CASSWGVGWNQPQHF
DNA: TGTGCCAGCAGTTGGGGGGTAGGATGGAATCAGCCCCAGCATTTT

D: -
J: TRBJ1-2
V: TRBV20-1
size: -
CDR3: CSAREGKRGYTF
DNA: TGCAGTGCTAGGGAGGGAAAGAGAGGCTACACCTTC

D: -
J: TRBJ1-5
V: TRBV28
size: many
CDR3: CASSLLDTSSNQPQHF
DNA: TGTGCCAGCAGTTTATTAGACACAAGTAGCAATCAGCCCCAGCATTTT

D: TRBD1
J: TRBJ1-1
V: TRBV12-3/TRBV12-4
size: many
CDR3: CASSGTGVPTEAFF
DNA: TGTGCCAGCAGTGGGACAGGAGTCCCCACTGAAGCTTTCTTT

D: TRBD2
J: TRBJ2-2
V: TRBV15
size: -
CDR3: CATSRGLAGGPNTGELFF
DNA: TGTGCCACCAGCAGAGGTCTAGCGGGAGGCCCCAACACCGGGGAGCTGTTTTTT

D: -
J: TRBJ1-2
V: TRBV28
size: many
CDR3: CASSLPGANYGYTF
DNA: TGTGCCAGCAGTTTACCAGGTGCCAACTATGGCTACACCTTC

D: -
J: TRBJ2-7
V: TRBV28
size: many
CDR3: CASSLMGGRLNLYEQYF
DNA: TGTGCCAGCAGTTTAATGGGGGGGCGATTGAACTTATACGAGCAGTACTTC

D: -
J: TRBJ1-1
V: TRBV2
size: many
CDR3: CASSEARTRSEAFF
DNA: TGTGCCAGCAGTGAAGCGCGGACAAGATCTGAAGCTTTCTTT

D: -
J: TRBJ2-1
V: TRBV28
size: many
CDR3: CASSLFERTGIYNEQFF
DNA: TGTGCCAGCAGTTTATTTGAGCGGACTGGAATCTACAATGAGCAGTTCTTC

D: -
J: TRBJ2-7
V: TRBV20-1
size: many
CDR3: CSAEEVVRIPYEQYF
DNA: TGCAGTGCTGAGGAGGTGGTACGGATCCCCTACGAGCAGTACTTC

D: TRBD2
J: TRBJ2-5
V: TRBV5-1
size: few
CDR3: CASVPTGTSGRVETQYF
DNA: TGCGCCAGCGTTCCTACCGGGACTAGCGGGAGGGTCGAGACCCAGTACTTC

D: TRBD2
J: TRBJ2-1
V: TRBV7-9
size: many
CDR3: CASSLAGTSVYNEQFF
DNA: TGTGCCAGCAGCTTAGCCGGGACTAGCGTCTACAATGAGCAGTTCTTC

D: TRBD1
J: TRBJ1-1
V: TRBV3-1
size: few
CDR3: CASSQSTRPGGYTEAFF
DNA: TGTGCCAGCAGCCAGTCGACTAGGCCAGGGGGCTACACTGAAGCTTTCTTT

D: TRBD1
J: TRBJ1-4
V: TRBV6-1
size: -
CDR3: CASRRTGAEKLFF
DNA: TGTGCCAGCAGGCGGACAGGGGCGGAAAAACTGTTTTTT

D: TRBD1
J: TRBJ2-5
V: TRBV5-8
size: -
CDR3: CASSSGTGGSEETQYF
DNA: TGTGCCAGCAGCTCCGGGACAGGGGGTTCGGAAGAGACCCAGTACTTC

D: TRBD1
J: TRBJ1-5
V: TRBV10-2
size: few
CDR3: CASRKASGGQPQHF
DNA: TGCGCCAGCAGAAAAGCCTCAGGGGGCCAGCCCCAGCATTTT

D: TRBD2
J: TRBJ2-1
V: TRBV4-2
size: -
CDR3: CASSQNLAEKQFF
DNA: TGTGCCAGCAGCCAAAATCTAGCGGAGAAGCAGTTCTTC